In its sample, the clone carrying this T cell receptor (beta chain) was seen once. No antigen is known for it. CDR3 length: 13 residues. Looked up from germline, CDR1 is MNHEY and CDR2 is SMNVEV (reference sequence). The V end was cut by 4 bases, the J end by 3 bases, with 9 bases between. The data were produced by immunoSEQ multiplex PCR, yet TCRdb's version contains in-frame clones alone and is incomplete. The sample contains tens of thousands of clones, roughly 91% of which appear only once. These data belong to a study of OX40 agonist ivuxolimab in advanced cancers. Study-wide context: Among those enrolled, mean age was 60 years (range about 23 to 79) and over 70% were male.

Study-wide results and limits: Compared with CD4+, CD8+ T cells on average had more expanded clones.

The rearrangement links TRBV27 to TRBJ2-5; D possibly corresponds to TRBD1 (6 bases). This clonotype was obtained from an adult with an advanced solid tumor such as melanoma, head and neck, liver or kidney cancer. The sequences come from CD4+ or CD8+ T cells sorted from blood, collected in a trial of the OX40 agonist ivuxolimab. In DNA, the CDR3 is TGTGCCAGCAGTTCCCACAGGGAAGAGACCCAGTACTTC. This encodes CASSSHREETQYF.